The 8 T cell receptor beta chains below were found in one sample sequenced in a study of cytomegalovirus exposure and HLA in healthy donors. Produced via immunoSEQ multiplex PCR; TCRdb's table is partial and in-frame only. The sample lists more than 250,000 clones, 70% to 90% occurring once. The sequenced sample was PBMCs. The receptor set was obtained from a woman between 18 and 29 years old in good health and CMV-seronegative.

The chain joins TRBV6-5 to TRBJ2-7, with 8 nucleotides matching TRBD2. V lost 6 bases and J lost 3; bases outside the gene matches: 7. CDR1 MNHEY and CDR2 SVGAGI come from the germline V gene. CDR3 size: 14 residues. The CDR3 nucleotides read TGTGCCAGCAGATCACTAGCGGAAAACTACGAGCAGTACTTC. It specifies CASRSLAENYEQYF.

The chain is built from TRBV2 and TRBJ2-5; 13 bases align to TRBD2. The CDR3 is 15 amino acids. CDR1 is SNHLY and CDR2 is FYNNEI in the germline V gene. The junction had 7 bases not matched to a gene; V was cut back by 10 bases and J by 2 bases. DNA for the CDR3: TGTGCCACGGCGGGGACTAGCGGGGTTCAAGAGACCCAGTACTTC. It codes for CATAGTSGVQETQYF. The full variable domain, with the rest looked up from reference TRBV2 and TRBJ2-5, is EPEVTQTPSHQVTQMGQEVILRCVPISNHLYFYWYRQILGQKVEFLVSFYNNEISEKSEIFDDQFSVERPDGSNFTLKIRSTKLEDSAMYFCATAGTSGVQETQYFGPGTRLLVL.

The chain employs TRBV4-1 and TRBJ1-2; a possible D gene is TRBD1 (6 bases). CDR3 size: 18 residues. Germline CDR1 and CDR2: MGHRA and YSYEKL. V was clipped by 0 bases and J by 5 bases, with 22 bases between them. The CDR3 here is CASSQDRGTGSVRYGYTF. The CDR3 region has the DNA TGCGCCAGCAGCCAAGATCGGGGCACAGGGTCAGTACGTTATGGCTACACCTTC.

J is TRBJ1-2 and V is TRBV2, with no clear D. Trimming left V 8 bases short and J 7 bases short, with 17 bases between. The CDR3 contains 13 residues. Germline V CDR1 and CDR2: SNHLY, FYNNEI. DNA for the CDR3: TGTGCCAGCTCCAGAGTCGGGTCGCCTGGCTACACCTTC. Translating gives CASSRVGSPGYTF.

The rearrangement links TRBV2 to TRBJ2-7, with a weak D call TRBD2 (6 bases). Germline lookup yields CDR1 SNHLY and CDR2 FYNNEI. V was shortened by 7 bases and J by 3 bases, with 13 bases between the two germline ends. This CDR3 is 13 amino acids long. The CDR3, as DNA: TGTGCCAGCAATCCTCGGAGGGACTACGAGCAGTACTTC. This encodes CASNPRRDYEQYF.

This chain links TRBV10-1 with TRBJ2-2, with 10 nucleotides matching TRBD2. V shed 11 bases, J shed 6 bases, and the junction held 9 bases outside the gene matches. There are 14 residues in the CDR3. CDR1 is WNHNN and CDR2 is SYGVQD in the germline V gene (reference sequence). CDR3 in DNA: TGCGCCCCCGTGGGGACTAGCGTTTCCGGGGAGCTGTTTTTT. Protein: CAPVGTSVSGELFF.

The rearrangement uses TRBV6-5 and TRBJ2-1; D possibly corresponds to TRBD2 (5 bases). Trimming took 2 bases from V and 0 from J, leaving 11 bases between them. Germline CDR1 reads MNHEY; CDR2 reads SVGAGI. The CDR3 is 16 residues long. In DNA form, the CDR3 reads TGTGCCAGCAGTTACCGGACTCCCAGCTCCTACAATGAGCAGTTCTTC. It translates to CASSYRTPSSYNEQFF.

This clone appeared a few times. V gene TRBV2 combines with J gene TRBJ1-4; D is ambiguous. Germline lookup yields CDR1 SNHLY and CDR2 FYNNEI. Trimming left V 11 bases short and J 5 bases short, with 15 bases between. The CDR3 is 13 residues long. CDR3 DNA sequence: TGTGCCGAGGCGCACGCCGGGAATGAAAAACTGTTTTTT. It specifies CAEAHAGNEKLFF. Drawing the rest from reference TRBV2 and TRBJ1-4, the complete variable domain is EPEVTQTPSHQVTQMGQEVILRCVPISNHLYFYWYRQILGQKVEFLVSFYNNEISEKSEIFDDQFSVERPDGSNFTLKIRSTKLEDSAMYFCAEAHAGNEKLFFGSGTQLSVL.